Listed below are T cell receptor beta chains from one sample, sequenced in a study of Tregs in tolerant kidney transplant recipients. The repertoire was sequenced with immunoSEQ multiplex PCR; TCRdb's copy has only in-frame clones and lacks some. The table shows 14,000 to 15,000 clones, with around three quarters occurring only once. The sequenced sample was Tregs from blood, obtained before the transplant. The receptor source for this set is a human donor who received a combined kidney and bone marrow transplant. CDR3s include the opening cysteine and the closing phenylalanine or tryptophan. Each record gives: J gene, clone size, V gene, D gene, CDR3 DNA, CDR3 protein. The D gene is left open where the match is weak. Clone sizes are given selectively: once, few, many, or a class where the clone is expanded.

TRBJ2-7 | NA | TRBV6-5 | TRBD2 | TGTGCCAGCAGTCCAGTCGGGGGGAGGAACGAGCAGTACTTC | CASSPVGGRNEQYF
TRBJ1-2 | NA | TRBV19 | NA | TGTGCCAGTAGTATTCCCATTCTCACAGCTAACTATGGCTACACCTTC | CASSIPILTANYGYTF
TRBJ2-5 | NA | TRBV5-1 | TRBD1 | TGCGCCACCCGGGACAGGGCGTTGGGGACAAAAGAGACCCAGTACTTC | CATRDRALGTKETQYF
TRBJ1-1 | once | TRBV5-1 | NA | TGCGCCAGCAGCTTGGGTCCCAGTCGGAGCACTGAAGCTTTCTTT | CASSLGPSRSTEAFF
TRBJ2-1 | NA | TRBV28 | NA | TGTGCCAGCAGTTCCCAGAGACTGGCAGATGAGCAGTTCTTC | CASSSQRLADEQFF
TRBJ2-5 | NA | TRBV27 | TRBD2 | TGTGCCAGCAGTTTTAGCGGGAGGCGGGAGACCCAGTACTTC | CASSFSGRRETQYF
TRBJ2-6 | NA | TRBV7-9 | NA | TGTGCCAGCAGCTTCTATAGCTCTGGGGCCAACGTCCTGACTTTC | CASSFYSSGANVLTF
TRBJ2-1 | NA | TRBV27 | TRBD2 | TGTGCCAGCACCAAGGATATAGCGGGGCCCTACAATGAGCAGTTCTTC | CASTKDIAGPYNEQFF
TRBJ2-7 | NA | TRBV15 | NA | TGTGCCACCAGCTTTCTGATCTCGGGGGAGCAGTACTTC | CATSFLISGEQYF
TRBJ1-2 | NA | TRBV7-7 | TRBD1 | TGTGCCAGCAGCTTCGGACAGGGTGTGGGCTATGGCTACACCTTC | CASSFGQGVGYGYTF
TRBJ1-3 | NA | TRBV4-3 | NA | TGCGCCAGCAGCCAAGATACGAGCTCTGGAAACACCATATATTTT | CASSQDTSSGNTIYF
TRBJ1-2 | few | TRBV2 | TRBD1 | TGTGCCAGCAGGACCGGACAGGGGGACGGCTACACCTTC | CASRTGQGDGYTF
TRBJ2-5 | once | TRBV5-5 | TRBD2 | TGTGCCAGCAGCGGAAACCAGGGGCTAGCGGGGCAAGAGACCCAGTACTTC | CASSGNQGLAGQETQYF
TRBJ1-1 | NA | TRBV6-5 | NA | TGTGCCAGCAGGCGGCTAGCGAACACTGAAGCTTTCTTT | CASRRLANTEAFF
TRBJ2-5 | NA | TRBV5-1 | TRBD2 | TGCGCCAGCAGCTTAGTAGCGGGGGCTCGGGAGACCCAGTACTTC | CASSLVAGARETQYF
TRBJ2-1 | NA | TRBV7-2 | TRBD2 | TGTGCCAGCAGCGCCCGACTAGCGGGGGAGCAGTTCTTC | CASSARLAGEQFF
TRBJ1-1 | NA | TRBV19 | NA | TGTGCCACGAAGGGACAATCCCGTACTGAAGCTTTCTTT | CATKGQSRTEAFF
TRBJ2-7 | NA | TRBV7-2 | TRBD1 | TGTGCCAGCAGCTCTACAGGGGCGGCCTACGAGCAGTACTTC | CASSSTGAAYEQYF
TRBJ1-2 | NA | TRBV15 | NA | TGTGCCACCAGCAGAGATCCCGGACCAAAACGGGGTGGCTACACCTTC | CATSRDPGPKRGGYTF
TRBJ2-3 | NA | TRBV27 | TRBD2 | TGTGCCAGCATCACACCCCTAGCGGTGTCCACAGATACGCAGTATTTT | CASITPLAVSTDTQYF
TRBJ1-2 | NA | TRBV28 | NA | TGTGCCAGCAGTTCCAACCGAAACATGAAAATCTATGGCTACACCTTC | CASSSNRNMKIYGYTF
TRBJ2-2 | NA | TRBV7-9 | NA | TGTGCCAGCAGCTTAGTGGGACTGGGGACCGGGGAGCTGTTTTTT | CASSLVGLGTGELFF
TRBJ2-2 | medium-sized | TRBV7-2 | NA | TGTGCCAGCAGGCTCGGTTACACCGGGGAGCTGTTTTTT | CASRLGYTGELFF
TRBJ2-7 | NA | TRBV5-4 | TRBD2 | TGTGCCAGCAGCCAGGGAGGGCTTCCCTACGAGCAGTACTTC | CASSQGGLPYEQYF
TRBJ2-3 | NA | TRBV7-2 | TRBD2 | TGTGCCAGCAGCTTAAGGCGGGGGGCGGGTACAGATACGCAGTATTTT | CASSLRRGAGTDTQYF
TRBJ1-1 | NA | TRBV5-1 | TRBD1 | TGCGCCAGCAGCTTGACCCGGGACAGGGGTAGGGTAGCTTTCTTT | CASSLTRDRGRVAFF
TRBJ1-5 | few | TRBV6-6 | TRBD1 | TGTGCCAGCAGTTCCTCAGGGGGATTGGGTCAGCCCCAGCATTTT | CASSSSGGLGQPQHF
TRBJ2-2 | NA | TRBV5-1 | NA | TGCGCCAGCAGCTTGGGGAGGGCCGCCGGGGAGCTGTTTTTT | CASSLGRAAGELFF
TRBJ1-4 | NA | TRBV7-2 | NA | TGTGCCAGCAGCTTAAGTCGGTCGAATGAAAAACTGTTTTTT | CASSLSRSNEKLFF
TRBJ2-2 | few | TRBV27 | NA | TGTGCCAGCAAGGCGAGGACACCTTACGGGACCGGGGAGCTGTTTTTT | CASKARTPYGTGELFF
TRBJ1-1 | NA | TRBV5-4 | NA | TGTGCCAGCAGCTTGGGTCAACGGGGCACTGAAGCTTTCTTT | CASSLGQRGTEAFF